The entry below gives a single T cell receptor beta chain sequence along with its context. In the authors' workflow: Amplified reference gene primers provided the basis for estimating nucleated cell counts. Libraries were prepared by immunoSEQ multiplex PCR; TCRdb keeps only in-frame clonotypes and omits some of them. Clone size and the V and J calls come from that table; the DNA yielded D and trimming. The sample yields about 33,000 clones, 70% to 90% seen once. Germline V CDR1 and CDR2: MNHEY, SMNVEV (reference sequence). The CDR3 is 14 residues long. V shed 7 bases and J shed 0 bases, with 7 bases lying between them. These data belong to a study of blood T cell repertoires in COVID-19. Study-level information: Italy, Spain and the United States were the sources of the convalescent and acute COVID-19 samples. Sample material is recorded as cDNA or gDNA derived from T cells, B-cell-depleted T cells, or PBMCs.

The TCR was taken from a human donor in a cohort sampled during active COVID-19. Sequencing was done on a sample of peripheral blood. The rearrangement joins TRBV27 to TRBJ1-6; no clear D. CDR3 amino acids: CASKSRSYNSPLHF. The DNA of the CDR3 is TGTGCCAGCAAGTCGCGCTCCTATAATTCACCCCTCCACTTT.